These 19 T cell receptor beta chains were all obtained from the same sample, sequenced in a study of shared clonotypes between healthy human individuals. The naive CD8 population came from CD45RO-negative cells selected for CCR7, without terminally differentiated effector memory CD45RA+ cells. Profiling relied on immunoSEQ multiplex PCR, and the TCRdb table lists in-frame clones only, not all of them. Among approximately 2,200,000 clones listed, about 92% were seen once. The specimen was naive CD8+ T cells from PBMCs. Receptors were obtained from a man between 18 and 29 years old in good health. Some clones in this sample may be carry-over from other donors' samples.

The chain links TRBV28 to TRBJ1-2; the match to TRBD1 covers 7 bases. With V trimmed by 2 bases and J by 2 bases, 8 bases remained unmatched. The CDR3 has 16 amino acids. Germline-derived CDR1 and CDR2 are MDHEN and SYDVKM. The CDR3 coding sequence is TGTGCCAGCAGTTTACCAGGGACAGAAAGAAACTATGGCTACACCTTC. Protein sequence: CASSLPGTERNYGYTF.

The gene calls are TRBV29-1 and TRBJ1-5; no clear D gene. Germline CDR1 and CDR2: SQVTM and ANQGSEA. V gave up 7 bases and J gave up 11 bases, with 15 bases separating them. The CDR3 loop spans 11 amino acids. CDR3 residues: CSAKTGGTQHF. CDR3 nucleotides: TGCAGCGCCAAGACCGGCGGAACCCAGCATTTT. The whole variable domain, filled in from reference TRBV29-1 and TRBJ1-5, reads SAVISQKPSRDICQRGTSLTIQCQVDSQVTMMFWYRQQPGQSLTLIATANQGSEATYESGFVIDKFPISRPNLTFSTLTVSNMSPEDSSIYLCSAKTGGTQHFGDGTRLSIL.

V and J are TRBV7-2 and TRBJ2-1, with D perhaps TRBD1 (6 bases). This CDR3 has 12 amino acids. V was trimmed by 7 bases and J by 10 bases, leaving 14 bases between them. Germline-derived CDR1 and CDR2 are SGHTA and FQGNSA. In nucleotides, the CDR3 is TGTGCCAGCAACCGATGGGGGCGAGAGCAGTTCTTC. It specifies CASNRWGREQFF.

The chain combines TRBV11-2 with TRBJ1-1, with D uncertain. The germline gives CDR1 SGHAT, CDR2 FQNNGV. The ends were cut back, 1 base at V and 0 bases at J, with 6 bases in the middle. The CDR3 length is 14 residues. CDR3: CASSLAQLNTEAFF. DNA for the CDR3: TGTGCCAGCAGCTTAGCTCAACTGAACACTGAAGCTTTCTTT.

The chain uses TRBV5-6 and TRBJ2-4, with 8 positions matching TRBD1. Trimming removed 2 bases from V and 8 bases from J; junction bases left unmatched: 3. Germline V lookup: CDR1 SGHDT, CDR2 YYEEEE. CDR3 size: 13 residues. This CDR3 is CASSFGTGYIQYF. The CDR3 region has the DNA TGTGCCAGCAGCTTTGGGACAGGTTACATTCAGTACTTC.

Comments on this clone: The sample has other DNA sequences that encode this CDR3 too. This sequence joins TRBV11-1 and TRBJ1-1, with no clear D. Germline loops: CDR1 SGHAT, CDR2 FQDESV (reference sequence). The CDR3 runs to 13 residues. Trimming stripped 2 bases from V and 1 base from J, with 5 bases between. The CDR3 reads CASSLTENTEAFF. As DNA, the CDR3 is TGTGCCAGCAGCTTAACGGAGAACACTGAAGCTTTCTTT.

This clone has only a few counts. The chain couples TRBV29-1 to TRBJ1-1; maybe TRBD1 (6 bases). The CDR3 is 15 amino acids. The germline V and J ends were trimmed by 2 bases and 10 bases, with 23 bases remaining between them. Germline assignment: CDR1 SQVTM and CDR2 ANQGSEA. This CDR3 reads CSVEYDRGGGLGAFF. Here the CDR3 DNA reads TGCAGCGTTGAATATGATCGAGGGGGAGGCCTAGGAGCTTTCTTT.

The chain is built from TRBV30 and TRBJ2-2; D is ambiguous. CDR1 is GTSNPN, CDR2 SVGIG, per germline (reference sequence). This CDR3 spans 15 amino acids. Trimming pared 2 bases from V and 1 base from J, leaving 11 bases between. The CDR3 sequence is CAWSRYWGNTGELFF. The DNA for the CDR3 is TGTGCCTGGAGTCGCTATTGGGGGAACACCGGGGAGCTGTTTTTT.

The V call is TRBV11-2, the J call TRBJ2-7; TRBD1 might be the D (5 bases). The CDR3 extends over 13 amino acids. Germline lookup yields CDR1 SGHAT and CDR2 FQNNGV. Deletions cut 3 bases from V and 3 bases from J, with 9 bases between. The CDR3 loop reads CASSFGANYEQYF. As DNA, the CDR3 is TGTGCCAGCAGCTTTGGGGCTAACTACGAGCAGTACTTC.

V is TRBV7-2 and J is TRBJ1-3; 9 bases match TRBD1. This CDR3 comprises 15 residues. The V segment lost 5 bases and the J segment 2 bases; nucleotides outside the gene matches: 4. Germline V gene data show CDR1 as SGHTA and CDR2 as FQGNSA. Here the CDR3 reads CASSRWTGAGNTIYF. CDR3 nucleotides: TGTGCCAGCAGCAGATGGACAGGGGCTGGAAACACCATATATTTT.

This clone was detected once. V is TRBV9 and J is TRBJ2-7, with D hard to call. Trimming took 2 bases from V and 5 from J, leaving 11 bases between them. Germline V gives CDR1 SGDLS, CDR2 YYNGEE. This CDR3 contains 13 residues. CDR3 residues: CASSVGRRDEQYF. The CDR3, as DNA: TGTGCCAGCAGCGTGGGCAGGAGAGACGAGCAGTACTTC.

The chain carries TRBV7-9 and TRBJ2-7; 7 nucleotides align to TRBD1. Trimming cost V 5 bases and J 3 bases; bases outside gene matches: 10. This CDR3 comprises 15 residues. Germline-derived CDR1 and CDR2 are SEHNR and FQNEAQ (reference sequence). CDR3 nucleotide sequence: TGTGCCAGCAGCGCCAGACAGGGCGTAATCTACGAGCAGTACTTC. Protein product: CASSARQGVIYEQYF.

With respect to this clone: The same CDR3 also results from other DNA sequences found in this sample. The V gene is TRBV7-7, the J gene TRBJ2-1; D is possibly TRBD2 (5 bases). CDR1 is SSHAT, CDR2 FNYEAQ, per germline (reference sequence). V was clipped by 3 bases and J by 3 bases, with 9 bases between them. The CDR3 is 14 amino acids. CDR3 in DNA: TGTGCCAGCAGCTTGGGCGGAGGCTACAATGAGCAGTTCTTC. It is translated as CASSLGGGYNEQFF.

Points on this clone: Just one base apart from a much larger clone, this may be a read error. Different DNA sequences within this sample yield the same CDR3. The chain carries TRBV9 and TRBJ2-7; TRBD1 matches 10 bases. This CDR3 has 14 amino acids. Germline lookup yields CDR1 SGDLS and CDR2 YYNGEE. V shed 2 bases, J shed 2 bases, and the junction held 1 base outside the gene matches. DNA for the CDR3: TGTGCCAGCAGCGTCGGACAGGGGGCCTACGAGCAGTACTTC. Translated, it gives CASSVGQGAYEQYF.

V is TRBV11-2 and J is TRBJ2-5; a possible D gene is TRBD2 (5 bases). V lost 5 bases and J lost 5, with 21 bases in between. Germline V gene lookup returns CDR1 SGHAT and CDR2 FQNNGV. The CDR3 runs 16 residues. The CDR3 DNA is TGTGCCAGCAGCCCGTTCTTAAGCGGTCAGAGCGAGACCCAGTACTTC. This codes for CASSPFLSGQSETQYF.

This chain links TRBV2 with TRBJ2-1; TRBD1 matches at 7 bases. Germline-derived CDR1 and CDR2 are SNHLY and FYNNEI. Germline trimming cut 6 bases from V and 1 base from J; bases unmatched to any gene: 6. CDR3 length equals 15 residues. The CDR3 reads CASSTRQGSYNEQFF. The CDR3 DNA reads as TGTGCCAGCAGCACCCGACAGGGATCCTACAATGAGCAGTTCTTC.

The chain links TRBV11-2 to TRBJ1-2, with D uncertain. Deletions cut 5 bases from V and 0 bases from J, with 13 bases between. CDR1 and CDR2 (germline): SGHAT, FQNNGV. This CDR3 spans 15 amino acids. In DNA, the CDR3 is TGTGCCAGCAGCCCCCACACGGGATCTAACTATGGCTACACCTTC. Translated: CASSPHTGSNYGYTF.

In regard to this clone: Other DNA sequences in this sample translate to the same CDR3. The rearrangement links TRBV9 to TRBJ2-7; 7 bases are a match to TRBD1. Germline CDR1 SGDLS, CDR2 YYNGEE. Trimming at V came to 3 bases and at J to 2 bases, leaving 2 bases not matched to a gene. The CDR3 extends over 13 amino acids. The DNA for the CDR3 is TGTGCCAGCAGCGCCGACAGGGCCTACGAGCAGTACTTC. As protein: CASSADRAYEQYF.

The V gene is TRBV27, the J gene TRBJ2-1; D gene unclear. Germline CDR1 reads MNHEY; CDR2 reads SMNVEV (reference sequence). Trimming removed 2 bases from V and 3 bases from J, with 11 bases in between. The CDR3 sequence is 15 residues long. The CDR3: CASSLLGGHYNEQFF. CDR3 sequence (DNA): TGTGCCAGCAGTTTACTTGGCGGCCACTACAATGAGCAGTTCTTC.